This T cell receptor beta chain was identified in a study of graft-versus-host responses after intestinal transplantation. TCRdb keeps only in-frame clones here, not all; method: immunoSEQ multiplex PCR. The sample has some 66,000 clones, 75% to 90% seen once. The CDR3 spans 15 residues. V lost 0 bases to trimming and J lost 3 bases, with 12 bases between them. Germline CDR1 is ENHRY and CDR2 is SYGVKD. On this clone itself: The target antigen is unknown. Within the sample, other DNA sequences also encode this same CDR3.

Graft-derived tissue was subjected to processing to liberate intraepithelial and lamina propria lymphocytes. Points from the study as a whole: GvH clones detected in recipient marrow included some appearing first in ileum or blood. Early post-transplant HvG declines showed an association with peak circulating GvH clone levels.

The specimen comprised ileum tissue, sampled more than 350 days after transplant. V is TRBV10-3 and J is TRBJ2-7, with D perhaps TRBD1 (6 bases). The TCR sequence derives from a human patient who received an intestinal transplant, so some T cells may come from the graft donor. The CDR3 bases are TGTGCCATCAGTGAGTCGACAGGCGAACGCTACGAGCAGTACTTC. This codes for CAISESTGERYEQYF.